Listed here are 4 T cell receptor beta chains from one sample, sequenced in a study of radiotherapy plus CTLA-4 blockade in lung cancer. Sequencing was performed with immunoSEQ multiplex PCR; in TCRdb, only in-frame clones are kept and a portion is missing. This table has around 45,000 clones, 65% to 85% appearing once. The sequencing here drew on peripheral blood, taken from a patient treated with radiotherapy plus ipilimumab. The receptors shown here come from a human donor with non-small cell lung cancer who had stable disease on radiotherapy plus ipilimumab.

This clone was found a few times. The V call is TRBV28, the J call TRBJ1-1, with 9 bases that match TRBD1. The CDR3 is 14 residues long. The V gene end was trimmed by 5 bases and the J gene end by 6 bases; junction bases not matched to a gene: 7. CDR1 and CDR2 (germline): MDHEN, SYDVKM. This chain's CDR3 is CASSLTGGKAEAFF. CDR3 nucleotides: TGTGCCAGCAGTCTAACAGGGGGCAAGGCTGAAGCTTTCTTT.

The chain employs TRBV5-4 and TRBJ2-7; D remains ambiguous. The germline gives CDR1 SGHNT, CDR2 YYREEE (reference sequence). V was trimmed by 0 bases and J by 3 bases, leaving 1 base between them. The CDR3 is made up of 11 amino acids. The DNA of the CDR3 is TGTGCCAGCAGCTTGGACTACGAGCAGTACTTC. This encodes CASSLDYEQYF. The whole variable domain, filled in from reference TRBV5-4 and TRBJ2-7, reads ETGVTQSPTHLIKTRGQQVTLRCSSQSGHNTVSWYQQALGQGPQFIFQYYREEENGRGNFPPRFSGLQFPNYSSELNVNALELDDSALYLCASSLDYEQYFGPGTRLTVT.

This chain connects TRBV19 to TRBJ2-5; tentative D call: TRBD2 (6 bases). This CDR3 is 11 amino acids long. Germline CDR1 is LNHDA and CDR2 is SQIVND (reference sequence). Trimming took off 6 bases at V and 5 bases at J, with 7 bases between the two ends. The CDR3 DNA is TGTGCCAGTAGGGGGGGTGAGACCCAGTACTTC. Protein product: CASRGGETQYF.

This clone was detected only once. The chain couples TRBV6-1 to TRBJ2-1, with 11 positions matching TRBD2. The CDR3 runs to 14 residues. J was trimmed by 8 bases and V by 8 bases; bases with no gene match: 8. From germline, CDR1 is MNHNS and CDR2 SASEGT. The CDR3, as DNA: TGTGCCAGCGTGGGCCTAGCGGGGGGTCATGAGCAGTTCTTC. As protein: CASVGLAGGHEQFF.